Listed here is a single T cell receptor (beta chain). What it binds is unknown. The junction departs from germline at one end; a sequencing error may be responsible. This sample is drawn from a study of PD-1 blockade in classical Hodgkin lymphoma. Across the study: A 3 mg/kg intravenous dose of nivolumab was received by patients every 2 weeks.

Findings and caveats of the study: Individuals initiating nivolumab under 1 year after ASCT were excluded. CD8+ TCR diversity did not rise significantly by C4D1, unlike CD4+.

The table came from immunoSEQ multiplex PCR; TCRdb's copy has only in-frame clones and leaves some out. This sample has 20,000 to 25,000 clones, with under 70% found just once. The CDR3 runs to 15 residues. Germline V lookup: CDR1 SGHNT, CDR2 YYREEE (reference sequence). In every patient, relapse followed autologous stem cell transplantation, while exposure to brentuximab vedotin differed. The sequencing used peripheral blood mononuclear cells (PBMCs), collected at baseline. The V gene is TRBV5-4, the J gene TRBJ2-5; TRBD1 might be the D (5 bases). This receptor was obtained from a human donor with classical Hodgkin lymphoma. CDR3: CASSHGRGYQETQYF. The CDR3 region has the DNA TGCGCCAGCAGCCACGGAAGGGGCTACCAAGAGACCCAGTACTTC. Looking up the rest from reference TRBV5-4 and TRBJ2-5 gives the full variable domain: ETGVTQSPTHLIKTRGQQVTLRCSSQSGHNTVSWYQQALGQGPQFIFQYYREEENGRGNFPPRFSGLQFPNYSSELNVNALELDDSALYLCASSHGRGYQETQYFGPGTRLLVL.